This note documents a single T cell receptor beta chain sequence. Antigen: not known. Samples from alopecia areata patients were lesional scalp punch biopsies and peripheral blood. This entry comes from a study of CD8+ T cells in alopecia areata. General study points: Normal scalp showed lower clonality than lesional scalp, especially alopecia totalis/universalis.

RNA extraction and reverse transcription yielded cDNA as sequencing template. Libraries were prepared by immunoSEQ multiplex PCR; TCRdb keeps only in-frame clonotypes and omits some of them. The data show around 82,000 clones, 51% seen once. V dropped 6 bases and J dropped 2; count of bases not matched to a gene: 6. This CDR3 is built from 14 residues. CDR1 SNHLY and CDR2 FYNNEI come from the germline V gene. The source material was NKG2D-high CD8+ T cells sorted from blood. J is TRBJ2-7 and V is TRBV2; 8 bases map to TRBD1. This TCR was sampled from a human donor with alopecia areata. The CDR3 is CASSETTGAYEQYF. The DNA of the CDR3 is TGTGCCAGCAGCGAGACGACAGGGGCCTACGAGCAGTACTTC.